This TCR beta chain was obtained from a study of blood T cell dynamics during melanoma immunotherapy. Trimming took 1 base from V and 1 from J, leaving 8 bases between them. The germline gives CDR1 LNHDA, CDR2 SQIVND (reference sequence). The CDR3 contains 15 residues. Notes on this clone: Its antigen is not identified.

Time point in this sample: week 3, after first cycle of checkpoint inhibitor. Findings and limits, study-wide: Disease-control patients' PBMC repertoires became either more clonal or more diverse at W3.

The method was immunoSEQ multiplex PCR; TCRdb's version includes in-frame clones alone and lacks a portion of them. Of 8,800 or so clones in the sample, 85% were seen once. This sequence was found in a human donor with melanoma. The chain is built from TRBV19 and TRBJ2-1, with a weak D call TRBD2 (5 bases). The sample here was blood, taken from a patient treated with checkpoint blockade. The CDR3 bases are TGTGCCAGTAGTATAGGAGGGCGGTCCTACAATGAGCAGTTCTTC. Translation: CASSIGGRSYNEQFF.